This TCR beta chain came from a study of blood T cell repertoires in COVID-19. Data came from immunoSEQ multiplex PCR; TCRdb stores just in-frame clones and leaves some out. The sample shows a few hundred thousand clones, 80% to 90% of them seen only once. The germline V and J ends were trimmed by 7 bases and 0 bases, with 13 bases remaining between them. Germline CDR1 and CDR2: SNHLY and FYNNEI. This CDR3 spans 15 amino acids. This clonotype originated in a man aged 55 to 70 who had recovered from COVID-19. The rearrangement uses TRBV2 and TRBJ2-1; possible D gene TRBD2, 5 bases. The sample taken for sequencing was peripheral blood. The CDR3 bases are TGTGCCAGCAAGGTCCAGCGGCTCTCCTACAATGAGCAGTTCTTC. Residues: CASKVQRLSYNEQFF.